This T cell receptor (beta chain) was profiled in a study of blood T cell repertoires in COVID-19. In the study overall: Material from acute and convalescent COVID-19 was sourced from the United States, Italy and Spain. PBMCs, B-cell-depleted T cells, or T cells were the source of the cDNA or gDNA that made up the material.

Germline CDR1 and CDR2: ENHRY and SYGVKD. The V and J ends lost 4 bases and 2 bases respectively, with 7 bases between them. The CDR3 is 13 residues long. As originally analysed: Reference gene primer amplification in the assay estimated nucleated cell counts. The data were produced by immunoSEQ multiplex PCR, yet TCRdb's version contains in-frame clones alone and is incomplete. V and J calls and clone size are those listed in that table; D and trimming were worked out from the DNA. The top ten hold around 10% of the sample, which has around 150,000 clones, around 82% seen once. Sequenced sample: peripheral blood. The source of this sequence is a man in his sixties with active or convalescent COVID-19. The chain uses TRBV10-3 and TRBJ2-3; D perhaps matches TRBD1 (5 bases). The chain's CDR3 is CAISVTDTDTQYF. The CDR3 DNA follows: TGTGCCATCAGTGTGACAGACACAGATACGCAGTATTTT.